This section outlines one T cell receptor (beta chain) sequence together with its context. Its antigen remains unknown. This sample is part of a study of OX40 agonist ivuxolimab in advanced cancers. In the study overall: The diagnoses of dose-escalation patients were hepatocellular carcinoma, melanoma, renal cell or head and neck cancer. Enrollees could have had prior anti-PD-1, anti-PD-L1 or anti-CTLA-4 therapy, which under 50% had received. Study conclusions and caveats: The antigens recognized by the expanded peripheral T cells, that is their antigen specificity, were not determined.

CDR1 SGHRS and CDR2 YFSETQ come from the germline V gene. Germline trimming cut 3 bases from V and 7 bases from J; bases unmatched to any gene: 10. There are 16 residues in the CDR3. Patients who had autoimmune disease history or got systemic immunosuppression were left out. TCRdb's copy holds only in-frame clones and misses some; the assay was immunoSEQ multiplex PCR. The table records about 13,000 clones, under 80% of them present only once. The rearrangement links TRBV5-1 to TRBJ2-1, with 10 positions matching TRBD2. This TCR was recovered from an adult with an advanced solid tumor such as melanoma, head and neck, liver or kidney cancer. The material sequenced was CD4+ or CD8+ T cells sorted from blood, taken in a trial of the OX40 agonist ivuxolimab. The CDR3 loop is CASSSRAGGPGNEQFF. In DNA, the CDR3 is TGCGCCAGCAGCTCCCGAGCGGGAGGGCCGGGGAATGAGCAGTTCTTC.